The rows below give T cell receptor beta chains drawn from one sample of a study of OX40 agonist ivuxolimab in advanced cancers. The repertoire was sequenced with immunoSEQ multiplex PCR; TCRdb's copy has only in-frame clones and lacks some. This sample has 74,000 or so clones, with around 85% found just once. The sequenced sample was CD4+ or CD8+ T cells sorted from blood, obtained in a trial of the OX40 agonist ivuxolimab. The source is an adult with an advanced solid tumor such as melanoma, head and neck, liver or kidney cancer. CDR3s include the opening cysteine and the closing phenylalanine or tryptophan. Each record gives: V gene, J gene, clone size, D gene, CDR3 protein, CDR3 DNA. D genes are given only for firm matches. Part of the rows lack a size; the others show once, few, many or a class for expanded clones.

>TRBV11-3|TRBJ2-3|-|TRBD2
CASSRRQRLAGGADTQYF
TGTGCCAGCAGCCGTAGGCAGAGGCTAGCGGGGGGAGCAGATACGCAGTATTTT
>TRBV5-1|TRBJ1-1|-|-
CASSFGGGNTEAFF
TGCGCCAGCAGCTTCGGCGGGGGTAACACTGAAGCTTTCTTT
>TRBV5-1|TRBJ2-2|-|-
CASSLGFRGSGELFF
TGCGCCAGCAGCTTGGGTTTCAGGGGATCCGGGGAGCTGTTTTTT
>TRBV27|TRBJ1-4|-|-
CASRRGGFNEKLFF
TGTGCCAGCCGACGAGGGGGTTTTAATGAAAAACTGTTTTTT
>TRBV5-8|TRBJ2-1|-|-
CASSSLGNEQFF
TGTGCCAGCAGTTCGTTGGGCAATGAGCAGTTCTTC
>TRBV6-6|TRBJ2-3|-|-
CAIRKGTGFRTDTQYF
TGTGCCATCCGAAAAGGAACAGGTTTTCGCACAGATACGCAGTATTTT
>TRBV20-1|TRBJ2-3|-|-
CSAGGTDTQYF
TGCAGTGCCGGGGGCACAGATACGCAGTATTTT
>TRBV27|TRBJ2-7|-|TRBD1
CASSLFSGTGTLYEQYF
TGTGCCAGCAGTTTATTCTCCGGGACAGGGACCCTCTACGAGCAGTACTTC
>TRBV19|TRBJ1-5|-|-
CASSNWVNQPQHF
TGTGCCAGTAGTAACTGGGTCAATCAGCCCCAGCATTTT
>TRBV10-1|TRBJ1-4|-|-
CASSDSTGLDHEKLFF
TGCGCCAGCAGTGACTCGACGGGACTCGACCATGAAAAACTGTTTTTT
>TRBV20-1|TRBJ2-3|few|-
CSARVTDTQYF
TGCAGTGCTAGAGTCACAGATACGCAGTATTTT
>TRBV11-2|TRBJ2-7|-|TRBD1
CASSVDRGPTYEQYF
TGTGCCAGCAGCGTAGACAGGGGTCCGACCTACGAGCAGTACTTC
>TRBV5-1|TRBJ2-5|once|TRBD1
CASSLSTGQEIQYF
TGCGCCAGCAGCCTTTCGACAGGGCAAGAGATCCAGTACTTC